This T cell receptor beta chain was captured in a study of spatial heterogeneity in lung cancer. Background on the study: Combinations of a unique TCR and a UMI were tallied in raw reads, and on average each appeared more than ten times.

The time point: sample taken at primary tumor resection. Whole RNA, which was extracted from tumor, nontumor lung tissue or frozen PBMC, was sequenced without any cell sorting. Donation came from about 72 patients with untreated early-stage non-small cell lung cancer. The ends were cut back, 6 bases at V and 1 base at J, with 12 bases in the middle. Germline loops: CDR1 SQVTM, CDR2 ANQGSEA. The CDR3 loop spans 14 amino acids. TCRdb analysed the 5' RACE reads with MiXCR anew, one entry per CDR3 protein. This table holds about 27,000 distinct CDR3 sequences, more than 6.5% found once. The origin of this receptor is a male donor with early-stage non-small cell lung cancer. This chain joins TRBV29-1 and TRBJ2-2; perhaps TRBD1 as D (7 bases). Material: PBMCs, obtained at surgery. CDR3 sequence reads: CSVRDSWNTGELFF. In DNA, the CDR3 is TGCAGCGTGCGGGACAGCTGGAACACCGGGGAGCTGTTTTTT.